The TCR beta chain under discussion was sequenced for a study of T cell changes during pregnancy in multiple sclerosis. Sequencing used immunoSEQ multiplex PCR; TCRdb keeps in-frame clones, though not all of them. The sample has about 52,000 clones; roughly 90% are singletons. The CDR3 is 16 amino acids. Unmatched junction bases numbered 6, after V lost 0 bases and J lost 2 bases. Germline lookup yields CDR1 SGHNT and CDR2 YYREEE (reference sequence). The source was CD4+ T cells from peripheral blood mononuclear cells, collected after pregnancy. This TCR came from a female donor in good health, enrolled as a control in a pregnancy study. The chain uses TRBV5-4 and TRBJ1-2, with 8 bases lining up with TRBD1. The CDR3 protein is CASSLGGQGGNYGYTF. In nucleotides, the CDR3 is TGTGCCAGCAGCTTGGGAGGACAGGGCGGGAACTATGGCTACACCTTC.